This T cell receptor (beta chain) is drawn from a study of blood T cell repertoires in COVID-19 (dated by TCRdb to about 2020). Notes on the research overall: Samples covering the acute and convalescent phases of COVID-19 were provided by collaborators in the United States, Italy and Spain. The dataset comprised deeply sampled blood TCRbeta repertoires from subjects exposed to, actively infected with, or recovered from COVID-19. Where available, HLA class I and class II types were taken from metadata supplied by the sample provider and were not determined by assay-based typing. The repertoires were released in a freely available public database intended as a resource for research on the immune response to SARS-CoV-2. The prospective study material was composed of cDNA or gDNA derived from T cells, B-cell-depleted T cells, or PBMCs. Samples came from the ongoing ImmuneRACE study (first 160 participants) plus 1,254 subjects from 6 global collaborators. Nearly every sample came with metadata listing a de-identified subject ID, COVID-19 status, age in years and sex.

Each collaborating institution followed its own protocols to collect whole blood in K2EDTA tubes. For TCRbeta analysis, collaborator samples were shipped as frozen whole blood, as isolated PBMCs, or as DNA extracted from either sample type. TCRbeta CDR3 regions were amplified from genomic DNA by means of the immunoSEQ Assay, a bias-controlled multiplex PCR. The paper's data handling went like this. Within the assay, amplification of reference gene primers was used to estimate how many nucleated cells each sample contained. To quantify the absolute abundance of each unique TCRbeta CDR3 rearrangement, sequence reads were collapsed and filtered. For each sample, productive Simpson clonality was calculated by taking the square root of Simpson's diversity index across productive rearrangements. TCRdb mirrors the immuneACCESS table, restricted to in-frame sequences. Some clones are absent from its copies; in checked studies, under half trace to an unresolved V gene, and the reason for the others is unknown. The DNA was the basis for D and trimming; V, J and clone size are from that table. The sample table contains about 58,000 clones; only one count was recorded for about 83% of them. More than 4.5% of the sample lies in the top ten.

Study-level results and caveats: The amount of clinical and demographic metadata varied by source and participant and was provided uncurated.

From a lookup of the germline V gene, CDR1 and CDR2 are MRHNA and SNTAGT. The CDR3 spans 14 residues, from the cysteine through the phenylalanine. Only the CDR3 region is kept as DNA, spanning 42 bases read in frame from base 1. Trimming removed 6 bases from V and 2 bases from J, leaving 10 bases between the germline ends. Points on this clone: The antigen it recognizes is unknown. Per-base quality was not reported, and no clone a single base away is much larger than it.

Material for sequencing was peripheral blood. This receptor was identified in a man between 35 and 55 years old with active COVID-19. Here the chain combines TRBV6-4 and TRBJ2-2; a weak D assignment points to TRBD1 (5 bases agree). The DNA sequence is TGTGCCAGCAGGCGACAGCAAAACACCGGGGAGCTGTTTTTT. The encoded protein is CASRRQQNTGELFF.